The sequence of this T cell receptor beta chain was determined in a study of siplizumab effects on memory and regulatory T cells. The study's findings and limits: Naive versus memory phenotype went unassigned for roughly 75-96% of proliferating CD4+ or CD8+ clones. Naive T cells were seen as more diverse than memory cells and as major alloresponse contributors. Mappable alloreactive CD4+ clones were on average 68.8% Treg-derived with siplizumab, roughly 28% in controls.

Notes on this clone: Its antigen is not identified.

In germline, CDR1 is SGHAT, CDR2 FQNNGV. The V and J ends lost 1 base and 7 bases respectively, with 11 bases between them. The CDR3 has 14 amino acids. Each sample contributed around 10^5 TCR templates to the assay. Profiling relied on immunoSEQ multiplex PCR, and the TCRdb table lists in-frame clones only, not all of them. The sample has around 120,000 clones, about 95% seen once. The TCR sequence derives from a human donor in good health. V gene TRBV11-2 combines with J gene TRBJ1-5; a weak D match, TRBD1 (6 bases). Sequenced input: non-Treg CD4+ T cells sorted from blood. The CDR3 DNA follows: TGTGCCAGCAGCTTAGTCGGGGGGCAACAGCCCCAGCATTTT. Translation gives CASSLVGGQQPQHF.